This T cell receptor beta chain was identified during a study of shared clonotypes between healthy human individuals. In regard to this clone: The same CDR3 arises from other DNA sequences in this sample as well.

Per the study methods: ImmunoSEQ gave junction-only sequences without quality scores, so filtering differed. Generated by immunoSEQ multiplex PCR, the TCRdb table keeps only in-frame clones and is missing some. V and J calls and clone size come straight from that table; D and trimming were deduced from the DNA. The profile shows about 2.4 million clones, approximately 92% of them singletons. Germline values: CDR1 MNHEY, CDR2 SVGAGI. Trimming removed 2 bases from V and 0 bases from J, with 7 bases in between. The CDR3 runs 14 residues. The genes are TRBV6-5 and TRBJ1-1; tentative D call: TRBD1 (5 bases). The sequence came from a man aged 18 to 30 in good health. The sample comprised naive CD4+ T cells sorted from blood. The subset here: CD45RA+ positively selected. The chain's CDR3 is CASSYGTLNTEAFF. Written as DNA, the CDR3 is TGTGCCAGCAGTTACGGGACGTTGAACACTGAAGCTTTCTTT.